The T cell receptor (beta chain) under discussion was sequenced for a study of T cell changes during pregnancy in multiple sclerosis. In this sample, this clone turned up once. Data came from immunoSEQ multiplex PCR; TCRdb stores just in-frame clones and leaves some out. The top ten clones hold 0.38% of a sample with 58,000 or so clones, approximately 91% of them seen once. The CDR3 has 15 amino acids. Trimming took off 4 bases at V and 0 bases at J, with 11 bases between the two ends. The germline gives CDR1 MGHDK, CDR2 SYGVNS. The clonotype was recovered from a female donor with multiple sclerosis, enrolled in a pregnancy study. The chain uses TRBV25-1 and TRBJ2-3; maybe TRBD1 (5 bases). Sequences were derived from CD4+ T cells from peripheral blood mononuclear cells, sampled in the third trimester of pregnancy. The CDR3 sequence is CASSGTTVSTDTQYF. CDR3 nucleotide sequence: TGTGCCAGCAGTGGAACGACAGTTAGCACAGATACGCAGTATTTT.